Listed here is a single TCR beta chain. The data belong to a study of blood T cell repertoires in COVID-19. Study processing details: Nucleated cell number was recorded as an estimate derived from reference gene primer amplification. Assay: immunoSEQ multiplex PCR; the TCRdb copy retains only in-frame clones and omits some. The DNA gave D and trimming, while V, J and clone size come from that table. The table lists around 300,000 clones, approximately 92% of them singletons. CDR1 SEHNR and CDR2 FQNEAQ come from the germline V gene (reference sequence). The CDR3 runs 14 residues. V dropped 3 bases and J dropped 4; count of bases not matched to a gene: 3.

Sequences were obtained from PBMCs or T cells enriched from blood (not recorded which). The source of this sequence is a woman aged 18-29 years who had recovered from COVID-19. This chain uses TRBV7-9 with TRBJ1-2; 9 bases map to TRBD1. The CDR3 protein is CASSLTGGGYGYTF. Written as DNA, the CDR3 is TGTGCCAGCAGCTTGACAGGGGGAGGCTATGGCTACACCTTC.